This T cell receptor beta chain was documented in a study of T-cell reconstitution after alpha-beta-depleted transplantation in children. Study-level results: Where some patients showed high TCRbeta diversity at day 60, it came from recipient T cells and thymic progenitors that had survived.

The CDR3 is 20 residues long. A library of TCRbeta sequences, prepared with unique molecular identifiers, was generated. TCRdb ran MiXCR on the PCR reads and lists one entry per CDR3 protein. The table records hundreds of thousands of distinct CDR3 sequences, approximately 17% of them present only once. With respect to this clonotype: Its antigen is unknown.

This sequence joins TRBV12-2 and TRBJ2-7; the table calls TRBD2, which could not be checked here. TRBV12-2 is a pseudogene. This TCR was sampled from a male patient aged 2 to 9 who had a stem cell transplant for acute lymphoblastic leukemia, so the T cells may come from the graft donor. This specimen consisted of PBMCs, mostly from graft donor cells, obtained 360 days after TCRalphabeta/CD19-depleted stem cell transplant. The CDR3 loop reads CASRLAPGLAGSTTSGEQYF. In nucleotides, the CDR3 is TGTGCAAGTCGCTTAGCTCCCGGACTAGCGGGTTCTACAACCTCCGGCGAGCAGTACTTC.